These 6 T cell receptor beta chains share one sample of origin, sequenced in a study of T cell repertoires in cytomegalovirus infection. A single record per CDR3 protein comes from TCRdb applying MiXCR to the reads. The table records approximately 630,000 distinct CDR3 sequences, around 24% of them present only once. The sequencing input was CD8+ T cells from PBMCs. The receptors come from a human donor in good health (CMV status not recorded). Some clones in this sample may be carry-over from other donors' samples.

The chain combines TRBV25-1 with TRBJ1-2; D ambiguous. V was pared by 2 bases and J by 7 bases, with 17 bases between. Germline assignment: CDR1 MGHDK and CDR2 SYGVNS. The CDR3 spans 15 residues. CDR3 DNA sequence: TGTGCCAGCAGTGAACGTCCTACGGCCCTGGCTGGCTACACCTTC. It yields the protein CASSERPTALAGYTF.

The chain is built from TRBV20-1 and TRBJ2-2; TRBD1 agrees at 7 bases. Per germline, CDR1 DFQATT and CDR2 SNEGSKA (reference sequence). The CDR3 is 13 amino acids. With V trimmed by 6 bases and J by 4 bases, 5 bases remained unmatched. As DNA, the CDR3 is TGCAGTGCCAAGACAGGGAGCACCGGGGAGCTGTTTTTT. It codes for CSAKTGSTGELFF.

On this clonotype: A much larger clone lies a single base off, so this may be a read error. The rearrangement links TRBV7-2 to TRBJ2-7, with D possibly TRBD2 on 6 matching bases. CDR3 length: 16 amino acids. CDR1 is SGHTA and CDR2 is FQGNSA in the germline V gene. V lost 5 bases and J 2 bases, leaving 19 bases between the germline ends. The CDR3 coding sequence is TGTGCCAGCAGCACCTGGGCAGGAGGGAATACCTACGAGCAGTACGTC. This gives the protein CASSTWAGGNTYEQYV.

The chain combines TRBV6-2 or TRBV6-3 with TRBJ2-3; D unclear. CDR1 MNHEY and CDR2 SVGEGT come from the germline V gene. With 5 bases removed from V and 2 bases from J, the gap between germline ends came to 8 bases. The CDR3 consists of 13 residues. The CDR3 sequence is CASSTFLTDTQYF. CDR3 nucleotide sequence: TGTGCCAGCAGTACTTTCCTCACAGATACGCAGTATTTT.

The chain has TRBV27 and TRBJ1-1; 8 bases fit TRBD1. The CDR3 is made up of 14 amino acids. CDR1 is MNHEY, CDR2 SMNVEV, per germline (reference sequence). V trimming: 9 bases; J trimming: 0 bases; junction bases outside the gene matches: 6. The CDR3 sequence: CARVTGELNTEAFF. As DNA, the CDR3 is TGTGCCAGGGTGACAGGGGAACTGAACACTGAAGCTTTCTTT.

This clonotype was counted ten times or more. The chain carries TRBV6-5 and TRBJ2-7; 9 positions agree with TRBD1. The junction had 2 bases not matched to a gene; V was cut back by 2 bases and J by 0 bases. The CDR3 contains 15 residues. Germline CDR1 MNHEY, CDR2 SVGAGI. CDR3 in DNA: TGTGCCAGCAGTTACGGGACAGGGAGCTCCTACGAGCAGTACGTC. It yields the protein CASSYGTGSSYEQYV.